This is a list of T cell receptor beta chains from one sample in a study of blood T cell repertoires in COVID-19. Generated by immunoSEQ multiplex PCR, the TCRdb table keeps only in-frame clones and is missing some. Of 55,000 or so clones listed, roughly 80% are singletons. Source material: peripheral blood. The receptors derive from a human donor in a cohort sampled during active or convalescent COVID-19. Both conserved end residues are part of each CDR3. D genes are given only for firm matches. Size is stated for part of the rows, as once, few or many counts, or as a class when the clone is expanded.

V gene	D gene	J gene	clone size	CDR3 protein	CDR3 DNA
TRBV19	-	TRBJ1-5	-	CASSVDSSSQPQHF	TGTGCCAGTAGTGTCGACAGTTCTTCTCAGCCCCAGCATTTT
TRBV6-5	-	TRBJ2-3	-	CAASAGAGPDTQYF	TGTGCTGCCTCCGCGGGGGCGGGGCCAGATACGCAGTATTTT
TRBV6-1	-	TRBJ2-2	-	CASSEPFRGELFF	TGTGCCAGCAGTGAACCGTTCCGGGGGGAGCTGTTTTTT
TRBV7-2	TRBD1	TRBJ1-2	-	CASSDGTVNYGYTF	TGTGCCAGCAGTGACGGGACAGTTAACTATGGCTACACCTTC
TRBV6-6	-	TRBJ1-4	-	CASRDLFF	TGTGCCAGCAGGGACTTGTTTTTT
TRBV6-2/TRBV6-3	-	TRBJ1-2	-	CASSSPTYFNYGYTF	TGTGCCAGCAGTTCCCCAACATATTTTAACTATGGCTACACCTTC
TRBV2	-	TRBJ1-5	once	CASSLQGLRGQPQHF	TGTGCCAGCAGTCTTCAGGGGTTGAGGGGGCAGCCCCAGCATTTT
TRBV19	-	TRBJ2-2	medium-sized	CASTLPTGSTGELFF	TGTGCCAGTACCCTGCCCACAGGGTCCACCGGGGAGCTGTTTTTT
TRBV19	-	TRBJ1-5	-	CASSRTSQPQHF	TGTGCCAGTAGCAGGACAAGTCAGCCCCAGCATTTT
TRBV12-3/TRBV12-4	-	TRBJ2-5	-	CASSFWQTQYF	TGTGCCAGCAGTTTTTGGCAGACCCAGTACTTC
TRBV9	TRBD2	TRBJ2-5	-	CASSGGGVQETQYF	TGTGCCAGCAGCGGTGGGGGGGTCCAAGAGACCCAGTACTTC
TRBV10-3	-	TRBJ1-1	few	CAISELGQDEAFF	TGTGCCATCAGTGAGTTAGGACAAGATGAAGCTTTCTTT
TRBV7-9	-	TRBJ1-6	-	CASSPGNSPLHF	TGTGCCAGCAGCCCCGGGAATTCACCCCTCCACTTT
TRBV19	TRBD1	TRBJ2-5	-	CASSAEGAYETQYF	TGTGCCAGTAGTGCCGAGGGGGCGTACGAGACCCAGTACTTC
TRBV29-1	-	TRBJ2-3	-	CSVVRDSADTQYF	TGCAGCGTAGTTCGGGACTCGGCAGATACGCAGTATTTT
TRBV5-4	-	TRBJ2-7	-	CASSLADGQGEQYF	TGTGCCAGCAGCTTGGCGGACGGCCAGGGGGAGCAGTACTTC
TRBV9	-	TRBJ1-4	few	CASSAGQRINEKLFF	TGTGCCAGCAGCGCCGGACAGAGGATTAATGAAAAACTGTTTTTT
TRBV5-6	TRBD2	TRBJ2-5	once	CASSLVGGGAPELLETQYF	TGTGCCAGCAGCTTGGTTGGCGGGGGGGCCCCGGAGTTGCTGGAGACCCAGTACTTC
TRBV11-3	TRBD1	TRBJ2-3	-	CASSLTGGTADTQYF	TGTGCCAGCAGCTTAACAGGGGGTACGGCAGATACGCAGTATTTT
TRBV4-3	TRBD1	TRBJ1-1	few	CASSRLVTGDTEAFF	TGCGCCAGCAGCCGCCTTGTCACAGGGGACACTGAAGCTTTCTTT
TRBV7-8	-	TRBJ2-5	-	CASSLGTRAETQYF	TGTGCCAGCAGCCTGGGGACAAGGGCAGAGACCCAGTACTTC
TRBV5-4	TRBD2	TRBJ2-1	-	CASSLNGGVLANEQFF	TGTGCCAGCAGCTTAAATGGGGGGGTCTTAGCCAATGAGCAGTTCTTC
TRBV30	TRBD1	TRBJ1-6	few	CAWSTGQGINSPLHF	TGTGCCTGGAGTACCGGACAGGGCATTAATTCACCCCTCCACTTT
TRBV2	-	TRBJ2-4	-	CASSDWGVAKNIQYF	TGTGCCAGCAGTGATTGGGGGGTAGCCAAAAACATTCAGTACTTC
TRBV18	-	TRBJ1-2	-	CASSPNRDNGYTF	TGTGCCAGCTCACCAAACAGGGACAATGGCTACACCTTC
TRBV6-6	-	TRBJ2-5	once	CASTSQETQYF	TGTGCCAGCACTTCCCAAGAGACCCAGTACTTC
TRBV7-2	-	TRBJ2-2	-	CASRSPAGGGTGELFF	TGTGCCAGCAGGTCACCTGCAGGGGGAGGCACCGGGGAGCTGTTTTTT
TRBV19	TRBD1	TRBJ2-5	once	CASSLAGGQGNSQTQYF	TGTGCCAGTAGTCTAGCCGGTGGACAGGGTAATTCACAGACCCAGTACTTC
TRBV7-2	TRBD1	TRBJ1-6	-	CASRFSPGGGSPLHF	TGTGCCAGCAGATTTTCCCCAGGGGGAGGTTCACCCCTCCACTTT
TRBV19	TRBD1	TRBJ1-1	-	CASSTQRLYRDRLTEAFF	TGTGCCAGTAGTACCCAACGATTATACCGGGACAGGCTCACTGAAGCTTTCTTT
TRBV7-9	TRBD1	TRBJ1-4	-	CASSSTGTTNEKLFF	TGTGCCAGCAGCTCGACAGGGACAACTAATGAAAAACTGTTTTTT
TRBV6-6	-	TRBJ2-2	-	CASSTPNTGELFF	TGTGCCAGCAGTACTCCGAACACCGGGGAGCTGTTTTTT
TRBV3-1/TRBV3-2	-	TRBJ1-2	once	CASSRGQDYGYTF	TGTGCCAGCAGCCGCGGGCAGGACTATGGCTACACCTTC
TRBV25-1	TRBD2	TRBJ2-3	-	CASSEYKLAADTQYF	TGTGCCAGCAGTGAATATAAACTAGCGGCAGATACGCAGTATTTT
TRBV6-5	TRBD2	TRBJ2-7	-	CASSGASGGLYEQYF	TGTGCCAGCAGCGGCGCTAGCGGGGGACTCTACGAGCAGTACTTC
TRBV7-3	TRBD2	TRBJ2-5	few	CASSQEGLAPETQYF	TGTGCCAGCAGCCAGGAGGGACTAGCCCCAGAGACCCAGTACTTC
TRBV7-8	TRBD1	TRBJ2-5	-	CASSPRDSQETQYF	TGTGCCAGCAGCCCCCGGGACAGCCAAGAGACCCAGTACTTC
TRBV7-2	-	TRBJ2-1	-	CASSATWTVNEQFF	TGTGCCAGCAGCGCGACCTGGACAGTAAATGAGCAGTTCTTC
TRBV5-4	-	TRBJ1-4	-	CASSLGGGRAELFF	TGTGCCAGCAGCTTGGGGGGCGGAAGGGCGGAACTGTTTTTT
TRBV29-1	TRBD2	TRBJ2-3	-	CSVAILAGTTDTQYF	TGCAGCGTTGCAATCCTAGCGGGGACCACAGATACGCAGTATTTT
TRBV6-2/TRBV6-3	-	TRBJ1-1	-	CASSYQGYTEAFF	TGTGCCAGCAGTTACCAGGGGTACACTGAAGCTTTCTTT
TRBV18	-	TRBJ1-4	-	CASSPRSGKLFF	TGTGCCAGCTCACCACGAAGCGGAAAACTGTTTTTT
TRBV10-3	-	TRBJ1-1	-	CAISAQGNAEAFF	TGTGCCATCAGTGCCCAGGGGAACGCTGAAGCTTTCTTT
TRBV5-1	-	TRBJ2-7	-	CASSEGGASGSYEQYF	TGCGCCAGCAGCGAGGGGGGGGCTAGCGGCTCCTACGAGCAGTACTTC
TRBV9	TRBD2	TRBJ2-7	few	CASSVVGTSDHEQYF	TGTGCCAGCAGCGTAGTCGGGACTAGCGATCACGAGCAGTACTTC
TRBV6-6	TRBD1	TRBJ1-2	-	CASSPTGGSGYTF	TGTGCCAGCAGTCCCACAGGGGGCTCTGGCTACACCTTC
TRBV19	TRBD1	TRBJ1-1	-	CASSPDRVNTEAFF	TGTGCCAGTAGTCCGGACAGGGTGAACACTGAAGCTTTCTTT
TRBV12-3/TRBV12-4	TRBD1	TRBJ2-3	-	CASSPGGDTQYF	TGTGCCAGCAGTCCAGGGGGAGATACGCAGTATTTT
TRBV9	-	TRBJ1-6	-	CASSLLQGPLHF	TGTGCCAGCAGCTTACTCCAGGGACCCCTCCACTTT
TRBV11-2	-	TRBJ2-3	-	CASSPRRGAFTSTDTQYF	TGTGCCAGCAGCCCACGCAGGGGGGCATTCACTAGCACAGATACGCAGTATTTT
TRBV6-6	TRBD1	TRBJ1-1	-	CASSQRGQGIRAFF	TGTGCCAGCAGCCAACGAGGACAGGGGATTAGGGCTTTCTTT
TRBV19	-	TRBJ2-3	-	CASSMSGVGADTQYF	TGTGCCAGTAGTATGTCGGGTGTGGGGGCCGATACGCAGTATTTT
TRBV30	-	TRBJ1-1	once	CAWSVQGNTEAFF	TGTGCCTGGAGTGTGCAGGGTAACACTGAAGCTTTCTTT
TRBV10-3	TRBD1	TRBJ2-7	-	CAISAGTGYYEQYF	TGTGCCATCAGTGCCGGGACAGGTTACTACGAGCAGTACTTC
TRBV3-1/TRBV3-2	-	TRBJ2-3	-	CASSQDTRVSDTQYF	TGTGCCAGCAGCCAAGATACGAGGGTCTCAGATACGCAGTATTTT
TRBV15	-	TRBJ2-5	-	CATSSNAGQETQYF	TGTGCCACCAGCAGTAATGCAGGACAAGAGACCCAGTACTTC
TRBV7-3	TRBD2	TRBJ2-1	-	CASSSSGGPYNEQFF	TGTGCCAGCAGCTCTAGCGGGGGGCCCTACAATGAGCAGTTCTTC
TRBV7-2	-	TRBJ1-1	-	CASSLALLGGTEAFF	TGTGCCAGCAGCTTAGCTCTATTGGGAGGTACTGAAGCTTTCTTT
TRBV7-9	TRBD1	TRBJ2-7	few	CASSPETGTGASYEQYF	TGTGCCAGCAGCCCAGAAACCGGGACAGGGGCCTCCTACGAGCAGTACTTC